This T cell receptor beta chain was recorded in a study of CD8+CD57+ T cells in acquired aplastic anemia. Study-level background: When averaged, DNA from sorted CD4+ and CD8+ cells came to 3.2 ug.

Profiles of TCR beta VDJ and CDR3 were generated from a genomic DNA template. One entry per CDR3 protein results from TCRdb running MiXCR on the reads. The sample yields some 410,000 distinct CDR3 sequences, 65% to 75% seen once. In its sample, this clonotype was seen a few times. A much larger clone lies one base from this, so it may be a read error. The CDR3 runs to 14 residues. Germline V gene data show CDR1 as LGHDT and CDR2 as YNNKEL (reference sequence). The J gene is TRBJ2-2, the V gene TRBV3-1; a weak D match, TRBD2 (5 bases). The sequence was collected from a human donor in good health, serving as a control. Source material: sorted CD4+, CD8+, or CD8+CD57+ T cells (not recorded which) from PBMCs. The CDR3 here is CASSQVRHTGEPFF. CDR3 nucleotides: TGTGCCAGCAGCCAAGTGCGACACACCGGGGAGCCGTTTTTT.